Shown below are 20 T cell receptor beta chains from a single sample sequenced in a study of beta chain features in type 1 diabetes. Findings and limits, study-wide: All four CD4+ subsets of Type 1 diabetes patients contained TCRB CDR3s that were moderately but significantly shorter.

These TCRs' antigens remain unknown. All of the isolated RNA was reverse transcribed, so expressed TCRB transcripts were sequenced. Generated by immunoSEQ multiplex PCR, the TCRdb table keeps only in-frame clones and is missing some. In the table there are over 200,000 clones, approximately 11% of which are singletons. What was sequenced was naive CD4+ T cells from blood. The receptors shown here come from a young man with type 1 diabetes.

This clone was detected only a few times. The V gene is TRBV28, the J gene TRBJ2-1, with 10 bases fitting TRBD2. From germline, CDR1 is MDHEN and CDR2 SYDVKM. With 4 bases clipped from V and 8 bases from J, the junction kept 8 bases outside the gene matches. The CDR3 loop spans 15 amino acids. CDR3 bases: TGTGCCAGCAGTTCCCCCAGCGGGGGGGCGGATGAGCAGTTCTTC. This translates into CASSSPSGGADEQFF.

This rearrangement joins TRBV11-2 to TRBJ2-7; tentatively, D is TRBD2 (5 bases). The V gene's germline CDR1 is SGHAT and CDR2 FQNNGV. This CDR3 has 15 residues. The ends were cut back, 4 bases at V and 2 bases at J, with 15 bases in the middle. The CDR3 loop is CASSSELSGAYEQYF. As DNA, the CDR3 is TGTGCCAGCAGCTCCGAGTTGTCCGGGGCCTACGAGCAGTACTTC.

J is TRBJ2-5 and V is TRBV19; 7 bases fit TRBD2. The CDR3 sequence is 13 residues long. J lost 0 bases, V lost 10 bases, and 5 bases had no gene match. CDR1 and CDR2 from the germline V gene are LNHDA and SQIVND (reference sequence). In DNA, the CDR3 is TGTGCCACCTGGGACTACCACCAAGAGACCCAGTACTTC. Translated: CATWDYHQETQYF. The full variable domain, its missing parts supplied by reference TRBV19 and TRBJ2-5, is DGGITQSPKYLFRKEGQNVTLSCEQNLNHDAMYWYRQDPGQGLRLIYYSQIVNDFQKGDIAEGYSVSREKKESFPLTVTSAQKNPTAFYLCATWDYHQETQYFGPGTRLLVL.

V usage is TRBV18 and J usage is TRBJ2-3; 12 positions match TRBD2. The germline V gene has CDR1 KGHSH and CDR2 LQKENI. The CDR3 runs 15 residues. V was clipped by 0 bases and J by 5 bases; unmatched bases: 0. CDR3 nucleotide sequence: TGTGCCAGCTCACCACCGACTAGCGGGGGAGATACGCAGTATTTT. Encoded protein: CASSPPTSGGDTQYF.

This clone has only a few counts. The J gene is TRBJ2-5, the V gene TRBV5-1; D might be TRBD1 (6 bases). Trimming stripped 5 bases from V and 5 bases from J, with 13 bases between. CDR3 size: 13 residues. CDR1 and CDR2 (germline): SGHRS, YFSETQ. The CDR3 sequence is CASRAGAGETQYF. The CDR3 DNA reads TGCGCCAGCAGGGCAGGGGCCGGGGAGACCCAGTACTTC. The full variable domain, with the rest looked up from reference TRBV5-1 and TRBJ2-5, is KAGVTQTPRYLIKTRGQQVTLSCSPISGHRSVSWYQQTPGQGLQFLFEYFSETQRNKGNFPGRFSGRQFSNSRSEMNVSTLELGDSALYLCASRAGAGETQYFGPGTRLLVL.

This rearrangement joins TRBV6-7 to TRBJ2-2; the match to TRBD2 covers 15 bases. TRBV6-7 is designated an ORF whose function remains uncertain. This CDR3 has 18 residues. V lost 6 bases and J lost 1; bases outside the gene matches: 6. CDR3: CASRTGTSGGMNTGELFF. CDR3 coding DNA: TGTGCCAGCAGAACCGGGACTAGCGGGGGGATGAACACCGGGGAGCTGTTTTTT.

In this sample, this clone turned up a few times. J is TRBJ2-3 and V is TRBV9; a possible D gene is TRBD1 (5 bases). The germline V gene encodes CDR1 SGDLS and CDR2 YYNGEE. The length of the CDR3 is 14 residues. Deletions cut 6 bases from V and 2 bases from J, with 13 bases between. CDR3 bases: TGTGCCAGCACCTTGGGGCCGTACACAGATACGCAGTATTTT. Amino acids: CASTLGPYTDTQYF.

V and J are TRBV4-1 and TRBJ2-1; the match to TRBD1 covers 7 bases. The CDR3 runs 16 residues. With 1 base clipped from V and 0 bases from J, the junction kept 3 bases outside the gene matches. Per germline, CDR1 MGHRA and CDR2 YSYEKL. CDR3 sequence reads: CASSQVTGASYNEQFF. As DNA, the CDR3 is TGCGCCAGCAGCCAAGTTACAGGGGCCTCCTACAATGAGCAGTTCTTC.

This chain links TRBV28 with TRBJ2-7; TRBD1 aligns across 10 bases. Per the germline V gene, CDR1 is MDHEN and CDR2 is SYDVKM. V was pared by 4 bases and J by 3 bases, with 6 bases of the junction left unmatched. CDR3 length equals 15 residues. The CDR3: CASSSADRGDYEQYF. The DNA for the CDR3 is TGTGCCAGCAGTTCCGCGGACAGGGGGGACTACGAGCAGTACTTC.

The V and J genes are TRBV9 and TRBJ2-3, with TRBD2 identical over 15 bases. In germline, CDR1 is SGDLS, CDR2 YYNGEE. This CDR3 region has 18 residues. V lost 3 bases to trimming and J lost 4 bases; unmatched junction nucleotides: 9. CDR3: CASSAGLAGGPPPDTQYF. As DNA, the CDR3 is TGTGCCAGCAGCGCGGGACTAGCGGGGGGCCCTCCCCCAGATACGCAGTATTTT.

J is TRBJ2-3 and V is TRBV6-1; the D gene is possibly TRBD2 (7 bases). Trimming pared 7 bases from V and 6 bases from J, leaving 17 bases between. CDR1 MNHNS and CDR2 SASEGT come from the germline V gene. CDR3 length equals 14 residues. CDR3 bases: TGTGCCAGCACCAGGGTGGGGGGGCAGGATACGCAGTATTTT. This encodes CASTRVGGQDTQYF.

The chain recombines TRBV12-5 with TRBJ2-5, with TRBD1 matching 9 bases. This CDR3 region has 14 residues. CDR1 is LGHNT and CDR2 is FRNRAP in the germline V gene. With 3 bases clipped from V and 2 bases from J, the junction kept 1 base outside the gene matches. The CDR3 DNA reads as TGTGCTAGTGGTTTTGGGACAGGGCAAGAGACCCAGTACTTC. This encodes CASGFGTGQETQYF.

This clone was seen a few times. This chain uses TRBV28 with TRBJ2-6, with 14 bases aligning to TRBD2. The CDR3 contains 18 residues. The trim removed 5 bases at V and 4 bases at J, leaving 7 bases unmatched. Germline V lookup: CDR1 MDHEN, CDR2 SYDVKM. The DNA of the CDR3 is TGTGCCAGCAGTATTCCGGGACTAGCGGGGGCGGGGGCCAACGTCCTGACTTTC. Translating it yields CASSIPGLAGAGANVLTF.

The J gene is TRBJ2-5, the V gene TRBV7-9, with TRBD2 matching 10 bases. Germline V gives CDR1 SEHNR, CDR2 FQNEAQ (reference sequence). Trimming took 1 base from V and 1 from J; bases not matched to a gene: 6. CDR3 size: 17 residues. The CDR3 loop is CASSLGAASGSQETQYF. The CDR3 bases are TGTGCCAGCAGCTTAGGGGCGGCTAGCGGGAGCCAAGAGACCCAGTACTTC.

There are a few counts of this clone. The rearrangement uses TRBV27 and TRBJ2-7; D might be TRBD1 (6 bases). Germline-derived CDR1 and CDR2 are MNHEY and SMNVEV (reference sequence). Trimming pared 6 bases from V and 2 bases from J, leaving 14 bases between. The CDR3 sequence is 14 residues long. The CDR3 DNA follows: TGTGCCAGCAGATCCAATGGGGGCCCCTACGAGCAGTACTTC. Protein sequence: CASRSNGGPYEQYF.

This clone was detected a few times. The V and J genes are TRBV4-2 and TRBJ2-1, with TRBD1 matching 7 bases. The trim removed 2 bases at V and 0 bases at J, leaving 7 bases unmatched. The CDR3 runs 17 residues. Per germline, CDR1 LGHNA and CDR2 YNFKEQ. The CDR3, as DNA: TGTGCCAGCAGCCAAAGTCTTGGGGACAGCTCCTACAATGAGCAGTTCTTC. Protein product: CASSQSLGDSSYNEQFF.

This sequence joins TRBV7-9 and TRBJ1-3, with a weak D call TRBD1 (6 bases). V was trimmed by 5 bases and J by 5 bases, leaving 25 bases between them. Germline V gene sequence: CDR1 SEHNR, CDR2 FQNEAQ (reference sequence). CDR3 length equals 18 residues. CDR3 nucleotides: TGTGCCAGCAGCCATCCAAAACCACAGGGTATAAGGCGAAACACCATATATTTT. The encoded protein is CASSHPKPQGIRRNTIYF.

The chain couples TRBV10-3 to TRBJ1-2, with TRBD1 matching 9 bases. Germline trimming cut 7 bases from V and 6 bases from J; bases unmatched to any gene: 6. Germline values: CDR1 ENHRY, CDR2 SYGVKD. The CDR3 totals 13 residues. The CDR3 loop is CAITRTGDDGYTF. The CDR3 region has the DNA TGTGCCATCACTCGGACAGGGGATGATGGCTACACCTTC.

The chain is built from TRBV29-1 and TRBJ2-2; tentative D call: TRBD1 (6 bases). The CDR3 is made up of 15 amino acids. Per germline, CDR1 SQVTM and CDR2 ANQGSEA. Between the trimmed V and J ends, which lost 4 bases and 0 bases, there was a span of 12 bases. CDR3 amino acids: CSVGTAKPNTGELFF. In nucleotides, the CDR3 is TGCAGCGTTGGGACAGCCAAACCGAACACCGGGGAGCTGTTTTTT.

This clone was recorded a few times. The V call is TRBV5-1, the J call TRBJ1-1, with D unclear. Trimming removed 4 bases from V and 4 bases from J, with 11 bases in between. Germline CDR1 SGHRS, CDR2 YFSETQ. The CDR3 runs 13 residues. CDR3 in amino acids: CASSQREGTEAFF. The CDR3 DNA reads TGCGCCAGCAGCCAGAGGGAGGGCACTGAAGCTTTCTTT. The whole variable domain, remainder taken from reference TRBV5-1 and TRBJ1-1, is KAGVTQTPRYLIKTRGQQVTLSCSPISGHRSVSWYQQTPGQGLQFLFEYFSETQRNKGNFPGRFSGRQFSNSRSEMNVSTLELGDSALYLCASSQREGTEAFFGQGTRLTVV.